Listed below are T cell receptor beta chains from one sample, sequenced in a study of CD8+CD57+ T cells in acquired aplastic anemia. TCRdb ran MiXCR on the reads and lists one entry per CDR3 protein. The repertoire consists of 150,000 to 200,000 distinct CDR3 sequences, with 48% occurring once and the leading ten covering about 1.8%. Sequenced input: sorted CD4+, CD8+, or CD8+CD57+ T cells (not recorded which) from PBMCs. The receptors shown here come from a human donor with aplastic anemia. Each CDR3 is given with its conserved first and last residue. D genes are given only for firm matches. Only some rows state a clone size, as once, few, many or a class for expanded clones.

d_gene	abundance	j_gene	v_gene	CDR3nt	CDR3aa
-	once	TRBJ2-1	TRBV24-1	TGTGCCACCGGGGCGGTCAGCTCCTACAATGAGCAGTTCTTC	CATGAVSSYNEQFF
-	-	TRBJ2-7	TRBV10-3	TGTGCCATCAGTGCGTCGGGATCCTACGAGCAGTACTTC	CAISASGSYEQYF
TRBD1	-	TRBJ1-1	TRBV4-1	TGCGCCAGCAGCCAACACCAGGGGGCTGAAGCTTTCTTT	CASSQHQGAEAFF
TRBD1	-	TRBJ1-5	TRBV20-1	TGCAGTGCTAGAAGACAGGGGGGGACAGATACCAATCAGCCCCAGCATTTT	CSARRQGGTDTNQPQHF
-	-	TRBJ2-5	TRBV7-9	TGTGCCAGCAGCAGACCCCAAGGGGCGGAAGAGACCCAGTACTTC	CASSRPQGAEETQYF
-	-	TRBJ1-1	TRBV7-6	TGTGCCAGCAGCCCCTTTACAGGGACCCTCAACACTGAAGCTTTCTTT	CASSPFTGTLNTEAFF
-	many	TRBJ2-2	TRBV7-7	TGTGCCAGCAGCTTAGGGGAGGGGGAGCTGTTTTTT	CASSLGEGELFF
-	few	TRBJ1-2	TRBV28	TGTGCCAGCAGTTTATGGCTTGCCGACTATGGCTACACCTTC	CASSLWLADYGYTF
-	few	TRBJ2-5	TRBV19	TGTGCCAGTAGAACGGACAGTCAAGAGACCCAGTACTTC	CASRTDSQETQYF
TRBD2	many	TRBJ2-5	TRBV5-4	TGTGCCAGCAGCTCCGGACTAGCGGGAGCTTCGGTAGAGACCCAGTACTTC	CASSSGLAGASVETQYF
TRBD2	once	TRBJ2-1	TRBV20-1	TGCAGTGCTAGCCCCCAGACTAGCGGAACCTACAATGAGCAGTTCTTC	CSASPQTSGTYNEQFF
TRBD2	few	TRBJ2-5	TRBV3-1	TGTGCCAGCAGCCAAGATAGGTATAGGACTAGCGGGGGAGAGACCCAGTACTTC	CASSQDRYRTSGGETQYF
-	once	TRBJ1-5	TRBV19	TGTGCCAGTAGGCAGTATGGCAATCAGCCCCAGCATTTT	CASRQYGNQPQHF
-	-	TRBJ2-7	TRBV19	TGTGCCAGTAGTGCCCAGTTTGGCGAGCAGTACTTC	CASSAQFGEQYF
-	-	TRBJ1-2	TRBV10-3	TGTGCCATCAGTGAGGGCGACGGTGGTGGTGGCTACACCTTC	CAISEGDGGGGYTF
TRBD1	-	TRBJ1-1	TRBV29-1	TGCAGCGAAGAGGACAGGACGAACACTGAAGCTTTCTTT	CSEEDRTNTEAFF
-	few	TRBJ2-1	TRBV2	TGTGCCAGCAGCTTCCGAGGTGTCTACAATGAGCAGTTCTTC	CASSFRGVYNEQFF
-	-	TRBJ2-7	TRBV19	TGTGCCAGTAGTATAGATCACTTCCAGCGGAGCTCCTACGAGCAGTACTTC	CASSIDHFQRSSYEQYF
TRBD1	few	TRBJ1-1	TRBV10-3	TGTGCCATCAGTCCAGGGGGAACTGAAGCTTTCTTT	CAISPGGTEAFF
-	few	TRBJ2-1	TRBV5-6	TGTGCCAGCAGTAACTCTGGGGTAAGGCTCTGGTTTGGGCAGTTCTTC	CASSNSGVRLWFGQFF
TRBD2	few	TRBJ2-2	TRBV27	TGTGCCAGCAGTACCCGACGGGTCCTGACTAGCCGAACCGGGGAGCTGTTTTTT	CASSTRRVLTSRTGELFF
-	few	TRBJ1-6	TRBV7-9	TGTGCCAGCAGCCCAGTGGTCACCACTAATTCACCCCTCCACTTT	CASSPVVTTNSPLHF
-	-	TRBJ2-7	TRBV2	TGTGCCGCCAAGGGCACAGCCTACGAGCAGTACTTC	CAAKGTAYEQYF
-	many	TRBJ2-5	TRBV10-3	TGTGCCATCAGTGAGTCGAGTAGCGCACAAGAGACCCAGTACTTC	CAISESSSAQETQYF
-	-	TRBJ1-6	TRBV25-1	TGTGCCAGCAGTGAACGGATAGACCAGGTTGGAATTTCACCCCTCCACTTT	CASSERIDQVGISPLHF
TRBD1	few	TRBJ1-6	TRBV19	TGTGCCAGTAGTATGACGACAGGGGGTTCACCCCTCCACTTT	CASSMTTGGSPLHF
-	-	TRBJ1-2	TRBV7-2	TGTGCCAGCAGTTACCTTGGGGGCTACACCTTC	CASSYLGGYTF
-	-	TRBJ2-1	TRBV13	TGTGCCAGCAGCTCACCACAGCATACTGAGCAGTTCTTC	CASSSPQHTEQFF
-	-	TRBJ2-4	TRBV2	TGTGCCAGCAGTGGGGGGGATTCCAAAAACATTCAGTACTTC	CASSGGDSKNIQYF
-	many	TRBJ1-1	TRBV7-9	TGTGCCAGCAGCTTACAGGAGGGCACTGAAGCTTTCTTT	CASSLQEGTEAFF
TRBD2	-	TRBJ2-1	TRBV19	TGTGCCAGTAGCCAGGGACTAGCGGGCTACAATGAGCAGTTCTTC	CASSQGLAGYNEQFF
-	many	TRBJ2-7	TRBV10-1	TGCGCCACTCCTAGGCGACGGGGGATACCCTTCTACGAGCAGTACTTC	CATPRRRGIPFYEQYF
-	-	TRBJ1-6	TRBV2	TGTGCCAGCAGTGACAGTAATTCACCCCTCCACTTT	CASSDSNSPLHF
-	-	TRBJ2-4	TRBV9	TGTGCCAGCAGCGTAGGTTGGTTGGCCAAAAACATTCAGTACTTC	CASSVGWLAKNIQYF
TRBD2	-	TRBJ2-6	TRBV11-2	TGTGCCAGCAGCTTATGGGGACTAGCGGGACACTCTGGGGCCAACGTCCTGACTTTC	CASSLWGLAGHSGANVLTF
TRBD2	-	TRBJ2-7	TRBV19	TGTGCCAGAAGGGGGACTAGCGACTCCTACGAGCAGTACTTC	CARRGTSDSYEQYF
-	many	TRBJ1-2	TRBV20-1	TGCAGTGCTCCCAAGACAGGTACCTATGGCTACACCTTC	CSAPKTGTYGYTF
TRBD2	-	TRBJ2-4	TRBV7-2	TGTGCCAGCAGCGTCGGCGGGAGGGCCTGGGGAAACATTCAGTACTTC	CASSVGGRAWGNIQYF
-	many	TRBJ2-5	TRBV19	TGTGCCAGTAGTACCGGCCAAGAGACCCAGTACTTC	CASSTGQETQYF
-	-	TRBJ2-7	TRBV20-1	TGCAGTGCTAGCCAAGGGCAGGGAATCTACGAGCAGTACTTC	CSASQGQGIYEQYF
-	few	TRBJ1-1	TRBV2	TGTGCCAGCACAGGGGTAGGTAACACTGAAGCTTTCTTT	CASTGVGNTEAFF
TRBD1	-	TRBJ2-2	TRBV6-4	TGTGCCAGCAGTGAATTACGGGACAGGGGGTTCTTT	CASSELRDRGFF
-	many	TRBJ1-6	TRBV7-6	TGTGCCAGCAGCCCTTGGGGGGCTTCGAGCTCCTATAATTCACCCCTCCACTTT	CASSPWGASSSYNSPLHF
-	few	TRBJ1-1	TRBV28	TGTGCCAGCCGTCCCAGAGAGAACACTGAAGCTTTCTTT	CASRPRENTEAFF
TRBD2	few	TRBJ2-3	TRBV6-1	TGTGCCAGCAGTCAAACTAGCGGGGGGGCCACAGATACGCAGTATTTT	CASSQTSGGATDTQYF
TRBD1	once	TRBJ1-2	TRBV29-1	TGCAGCGTTGGGACAGGGGCCAATGGCTACACCTTC	CSVGTGANGYTF
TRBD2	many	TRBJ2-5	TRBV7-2	TGTGCCAGCAGCTTAGAGAGAGCGGGGGGGCGGGAGACCCAGTACTTC	CASSLERAGGRETQYF